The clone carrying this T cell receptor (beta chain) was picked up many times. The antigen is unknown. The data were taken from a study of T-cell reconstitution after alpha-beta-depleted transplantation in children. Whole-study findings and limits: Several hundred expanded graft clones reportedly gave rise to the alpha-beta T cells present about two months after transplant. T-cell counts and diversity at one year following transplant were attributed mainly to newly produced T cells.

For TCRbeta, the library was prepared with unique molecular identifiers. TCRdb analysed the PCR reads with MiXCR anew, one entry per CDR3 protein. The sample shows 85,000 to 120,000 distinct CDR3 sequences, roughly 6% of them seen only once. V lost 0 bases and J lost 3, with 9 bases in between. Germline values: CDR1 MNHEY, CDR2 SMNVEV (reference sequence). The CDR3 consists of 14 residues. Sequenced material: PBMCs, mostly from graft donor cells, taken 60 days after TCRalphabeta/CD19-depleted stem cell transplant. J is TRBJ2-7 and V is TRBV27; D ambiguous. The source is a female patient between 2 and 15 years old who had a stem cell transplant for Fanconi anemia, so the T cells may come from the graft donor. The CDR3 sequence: CASSLSAALYEQYF. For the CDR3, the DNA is TGTGCCAGCAGTTTATCCGCGGCACTCTACGAGCAGTACTTC.